These 22 T cell receptor beta chains originate from one sample sequenced in a study of T cells in narcolepsy. The protocol was immunoSEQ multiplex PCR, while the TCRdb copy is restricted to in-frame clones and leaves out a portion. The sample holds about 20,000 clones, roughly four fifths seen once. Material for sequencing was memory (CD45RA-) CD4+ T cells from blood. The receptors were gathered from a human donor in good health.

V is TRBV6-1 and J is TRBJ1-3, with 8 bases fitting TRBD1. Germline V CDR1 and CDR2: MNHNS, SASEGT. The CDR3 consists of 15 residues. V lost 4 bases to trimming and J lost 2 bases; unmatched junction nucleotides: 4. This CDR3 is CASSAQGAAGNTIYF. Here the CDR3 DNA reads TGTGCCAGCAGTGCGCAGGGGGCTGCTGGAAACACCATATATTTT.

The chain joins TRBV28 to TRBJ1-6, with D possibly being TRBD1 (5 bases). The CDR3 length is 14 residues. Trimming left V 2 bases short and J 7 bases short, with 9 bases between. Germline assignment: CDR1 MDHEN and CDR2 SYDVKM. The CDR3 sequence: CASSLGGGNSPLHF. CDR3 coding DNA: TGTGCCAGCAGTTTAGGGGGTGGGAATTCACCCCTCCACTTT.

This chain joins TRBV5-1 and TRBJ1-3; tentative D call: TRBD1 (5 bases). Germline-derived CDR1 and CDR2 are SGHRS and YFSETQ. V dropped 0 bases and J dropped 6 bases, with 13 bases sitting between them. CDR3 length equals 15 residues. The CDR3 coding sequence is TGCGCCAGCAGCTTGGGAGACGGGGCAGAAAACACCATATATTTT. It codes for CASSLGDGAENTIYF.

This chain uses TRBV15 with TRBJ1-2, with D possibly matching TRBD1 (6 bases). CDR1 LNHNV and CDR2 YYDKDF come from the germline V gene (reference sequence). This CDR3 is built from 12 residues. V was cut by 4 bases and J by 7 bases, with 10 bases left in between. CDR3 residues: CATSITGFGYTF. DNA for the CDR3: TGTGCCACCAGCATAACAGGGTTTGGCTACACCTTC.

A remark on this clone: Other DNA sequences of this sample code for an identical CDR3. The chain is built from TRBV30 and TRBJ2-7; D uncertain. CDR1 and CDR2 from the germline V gene are GTSNPN and SVGIG (reference sequence). V dropped 2 bases and J dropped 6 bases, with 11 bases sitting between them. This CDR3 is 12 amino acids long. This CDR3 is CAWSPGLGEQYF. CDR3 DNA sequence: TGTGCCTGGAGTCCAGGTTTAGGCGAGCAGTACTTC.

The chain joins TRBV25-1 to TRBJ1-4; 9 bases line up with TRBD1. The CDR3 consists of 13 residues. Germline CDR1 is MGHDK and CDR2 is SYGVNS. The J segment lost 7 bases and the V segment lost 8 bases, leaving 5 bases of the junction unmatched. CDR3 sequence: CASARTGVEKLFF. CDR3 DNA: TGTGCCAGCGCCCGGACAGGGGTTGAAAAACTGTTTTTT.

The chain is built from TRBV6-1 and TRBJ2-1; 7 bases fit TRBD1. With V trimmed by 4 bases and J by 1 base, 7 bases remained unmatched. CDR1 is MNHNS, CDR2 SASEGT, per germline. The CDR3 runs to 16 residues. Written as DNA, the CDR3 is TGTGCCAGCAGTGGTGAGACAGGGCCGTCCTACAATGAGCAGTTCTTC. The encoded protein is CASSGETGPSYNEQFF.

The genes are TRBV27 and TRBJ1-1; D remains ambiguous. Germline assignment: CDR1 MNHEY and CDR2 SMNVEV (reference sequence). The V and J ends lost 0 bases and 3 bases respectively, with 5 bases between them. This CDR3 spans 13 amino acids. The CDR3 bases are TGTGCCAGCAGTTTATCCAGAGACACTGAAGCTTTCTTT. Its protein is CASSLSRDTEAFF.

The rearrangement links TRBV11-3 to TRBJ2-5; the match to TRBD2 covers 13 bases. CDR1 SGHNT and CDR2 YENEEA come from the germline V gene. This CDR3 contains 16 residues. Losses at the gene ends were 4 bases for V and 1 base for J; bases not matched to a gene: 3. CDR3 sequence: CASSSGLAGSQETQYF. In nucleotides, the CDR3 is TGTGCCAGCAGCTCGGGACTAGCGGGATCCCAAGAGACCCAGTACTTC.

The chain carries TRBV2 and TRBJ2-7; the D gene is possibly TRBD1 (6 bases). There are 15 residues in the CDR3. Trimming removed 1 base from V and 6 bases from J, with 16 bases in between. Germline V lookup: CDR1 SNHLY, CDR2 FYNNEI. CDR3 residues: CASSEVGGRGGEQYF. The CDR3 DNA sequence: TGTGCCAGCAGTGAAGTAGGGGGACGCGGCGGCGAGCAGTACTTC.

The CDR3 DNA reads TGTGCCAGCAGCTCAACCGGGACAGGGCGAAGCGAGCAGTACTTC. Amino acid sequence: CASSSTGTGRSEQYF. The rearrangement joins TRBV9 to TRBJ2-5, with 9 bases aligning to TRBD1. The end of the DNA aligns better with TRBJ2-7, so the J call may be wrong. CDR1 SGDLS and CDR2 YYNGEE come from the germline V gene. The CDR3 runs 15 residues.

The chain has TRBV28 and TRBJ2-7; D perhaps matches TRBD1 (6 bases). V lost 6 bases to trimming and J lost 0 bases, with 18 bases between them. Germline CDR1 is MDHEN and CDR2 is SYDVKM. The length of the CDR3 is 16 residues. The CDR3 loop is CASSTQGLRGSYEQYF. The CDR3 nucleotides are TGTGCCAGCAGCACACAGGGTCTGAGGGGCTCCTACGAGCAGTACTTC.

The V gene is TRBV28, the J gene TRBJ1-1, with unresolved D. V gave up 0 bases and J gave up 1 base, with 9 bases separating them. Germline assignment: CDR1 MDHEN and CDR2 SYDVKM. The length of the CDR3 is 15 residues. The CDR3 here is CASSLWQDGNTEAFF. The CDR3, as DNA: TGTGCCAGCAGTTTATGGCAGGATGGGAACACTGAAGCTTTCTTT.

The genes are TRBV30 and TRBJ1-6; TRBD1 agrees at 8 bases. The germline gives CDR1 GTSNPN, CDR2 SVGIG (reference sequence). V was clipped by 3 bases and J by 7 bases; unmatched bases: 8. CDR3 length equals 15 residues. DNA for the CDR3: TGTGCCTGGAGGATCCGACAGGGGAAAAATTCACCCCTCCACTTT. Its protein is CAWRIRQGKNSPLHF.

The rearrangement uses TRBV6-1 and TRBJ2-3, with 7 bases identical to TRBD1. The CDR3 length is 11 residues. V shed 5 bases, J shed 11 bases, and the junction held 4 bases outside the gene matches. CDR1 and CDR2 from the germline V gene are MNHNS and SASEGT. CDR3: CASSTGERQYF. CDR3 bases: TGTGCCAGCAGTACAGGGGAGAGGCAGTATTTT.

This chain connects TRBV7-2 to TRBJ1-6, with a tentative D call TRBD1 (5 bases). The V end lost 2 bases, the J end lost 7 bases, and 12 bases lay between the germline ends. This CDR3 is 15 amino acids long. Germline CDR1 SGHTA, CDR2 FQGNSA. In DNA, the CDR3 is TGTGCCAGCAGCTTATTAGGGGCCGGGAATTCACCCCTCCACTTT. Its translation: CASSLLGAGNSPLHF.

The J gene is TRBJ1-5, the V gene TRBV7-3, with D unclear. The germline V gene has CDR1 SGHTA and CDR2 FQGTGA. V lost 1 base and J 6 bases, leaving 13 bases between the germline ends. CDR3 size: 15 residues. The CDR3 bases are TGTGCCAGCAGCTTAATAGGGCAGGCGAGTCAGCCCCAGCATTTT. This sequence encodes CASSLIGQASQPQHF.

The rearrangement links TRBV5-1 to TRBJ1-2, with D perhaps TRBD1 (6 bases). CDR1 is SGHRS, CDR2 YFSETQ, per germline. Trimming removed 0 bases at V and 8 bases at J, with 11 bases between. CDR3 length: 13 amino acids. The CDR3 nucleotides are TGCGCCAGCAGCTTGGACAGGGTTTCCGGCTACACCTTC. Translating it yields CASSLDRVSGYTF.

V usage is TRBV30 and J usage is TRBJ1-2; tentatively, D is TRBD1 (5 bases). The germline V and J ends were trimmed by 5 bases and 3 bases, with 16 bases remaining between them. Germline V gene data show CDR1 as GTSNPN and CDR2 as SVGIG (reference sequence). The CDR3 has 14 residues. The CDR3 protein is CAWDPGRSYYGYTF. In DNA form, the CDR3 reads TGTGCCTGGGACCCGGGACGGAGCTACTATGGCTACACCTTC.

The rearrangement joins TRBV18 to TRBJ2-7; D not certain. The CDR3 sequence is 13 residues long. CDR1 is KGHSH and CDR2 is LQKENI in the germline V gene. Trimming cost V 0 bases and J 4 bases, with 7 bases left between them. CDR3 sequence reads: CASSPPSRYEQYF. CDR3 coding DNA: TGTGCCAGCTCACCACCGAGCCGTTACGAGCAGTACTTC.

With respect to this clone: Other nucleotide sequences in the sample specify the same CDR3. V and J are TRBV2 and TRBJ1-2; D is possibly TRBD1 (5 bases). The CDR3 is 14 amino acids. The germline V gene has CDR1 SNHLY and CDR2 FYNNEI. Trimming stripped 3 bases from V and 5 bases from J, with 13 bases between. The CDR3, as DNA: TGTGCCAGCAGTGACCAGGGCGAAAGTTATGGCTACACCTTC. Translated, it gives CASSDQGESYGYTF.

This clone has just one count. Sequence at one end of the junction differs from germline and may be a read error. The chain recombines TRBV7-6 with TRBJ2-2; the match to TRBD2 covers 11 bases. Germline V CDR1 and CDR2: SGHVS, FNYEAQ. This CDR3 has 15 residues. The CDR3: CASSLAGGLTGELFF. The CDR3 nucleotides read TGTGCCAGCAGTTTAGCGGGAGGGCTCACCGGGGAGCTGTTTTTT.